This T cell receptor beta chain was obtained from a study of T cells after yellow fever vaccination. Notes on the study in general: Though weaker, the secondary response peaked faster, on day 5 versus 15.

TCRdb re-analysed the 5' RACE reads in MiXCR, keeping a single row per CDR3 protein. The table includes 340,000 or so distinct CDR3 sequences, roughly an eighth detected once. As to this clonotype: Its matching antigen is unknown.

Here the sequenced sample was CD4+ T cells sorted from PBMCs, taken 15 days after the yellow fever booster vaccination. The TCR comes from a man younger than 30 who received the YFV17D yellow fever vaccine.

Here the CDR3 reads CASSELAGGPQDTQYF. CDR3 coding DNA: TGTGCCAGCAGTGAGTTAGCGGGGGGGCCCCAAGATACGCAGTATTTT. The chain links TRBV25-1 to TRBJ2-3; 11 bases agree with TRBD2. Germline CDR1 reads MGHDK; CDR2 reads SYGVNS. V was clipped by 3 bases and J by 5 bases; unmatched bases: 7. The CDR3 totals 16 residues.